This T cell receptor beta chain was documented in a study of cytomegalovirus exposure and HLA in healthy donors. This CDR3 region has 15 residues. Germline V CDR1 and CDR2: MNHEY, SMNVEV (reference sequence). V was cut by 3 bases and J by 7 bases, with 13 bases left in between. The PCR made use of 60 Vbeta and 13 Jbeta primers. TCRdb's copy holds only in-frame clones and misses some; the assay was immunoSEQ multiplex PCR. Of approximately 240,000 clones in the sample, more than 60% were seen once. This TCR was sampled from a woman between 55 and 75 years old in good health and CMV-seropositive. The sequenced sample was PBMCs. This chain joins TRBV27 and TRBJ1-6; D not resolved. CDR3 in amino acids: CASSFAGGNNSPLHF. The CDR3 nucleotides read TGTGCCAGCAGTTTCGCCGGCGGCAACAATTCACCCCTCCACTTT.